Listed here are 10 T cell receptor beta chains from one sample, sequenced in a study of CD8 T cells in cerebrospinal fluid in Alzheimer's disease. TCRdb processed the 10x single-cell sequencing reads again and assigns one entry to each CDR3 protein, with no DNA. The table for this sample gives 1,300 to 1,500 distinct CDR3 sequences. The sequenced sample was cerebrospinal fluid. The receptors stem from a human donor with mild cognitive impairment.

This clonotype counts as large by frequency. V is TRBV4-2 and J is TRBJ1-2. The CDR3 covers 14 residues. Per germline, CDR1 LGHNA and CDR2 YNFKEQ. The CDR3 sequence is CASSQEARTFGYTF.

Considering frequency, this clonotype is medium-sized. The chain combines TRBV21-1 with TRBJ1-6; TCRdb indicates TRBD1, and absent DNA this call remains unverified. TRBV21-1 is assigned pseudogene status. CDR3 size: 14 residues. The CDR3 spells CASDRGTPWTPLHF.

The chain's CDR3 is CAWRMDRGQHYNEQFF. The chain carries TRBV30 and TRBJ2-1; no DNA is available, so the TRBD1 call from TCRdb remains unchecked. This CDR3 region has 16 residues. Germline CDR1 GTSNPN, CDR2 SVGIG (reference sequence).

V is TRBV2 and J is TRBJ2-7; TCRdb proposes TRBD1, but this gene call is untestable without DNA. The CDR3 has 15 residues. Germline V gene lookup returns CDR1 SNHLY and CDR2 FYNNEI. CDR3 sequence: CASSEGGSISYEQYF.

This chain joins TRBV10-1 and TRBJ1-1; TCRdb selects TRBD1, and the lack of DNA leaves this call unchecked. The CDR3 is 13 residues long. Per germline, CDR1 WNHNN and CDR2 SYGVQD (reference sequence). The CDR3 sequence: CASSTGVGTEAFF.

This clonotype is called large (0.1 to 1%) based on its frequency. This chain uses TRBV12-3 or TRBV12-4 with TRBJ2-6. There are 16 residues in the CDR3. The CDR3 sequence: CASSFPETSGANVLTF.

The chain recombines TRBV6-2 or TRBV6-3 with TRBJ2-7; the D gene TCRdb calls, TRBD1, cannot be checked with no DNA. CDR3 length: 14 residues. Germline assignment: CDR1 MNHEY and CDR2 SVGEGT. The CDR3 spells CASRGPEAPYEQYF.

The V call is TRBV18, the J call TRBJ2-4; TCRdb gives TRBD1 as the D gene, but with no DNA this cannot be confirmed. This CDR3 has 18 amino acids. The germline V gene encodes CDR1 KGHSH and CDR2 LQKENI. CDR3 residues: CASSADRTTEVAKNIQYF. Using reference TRBV18 and TRBJ2-4 for the parts outside the CDR3, the full variable domain is NAGVMQNPRHLVRRRGQEARLRCSPMKGHSHVYWYRQLPEEGLKFMVYLQKENIIDESGMPKERFSAEFPKEGPSILRIQQVVRGDSAAYFCASSADRTTEVAKNIQYFGAGTRLSVL.

This clonotype is labeled medium-sized based on frequency. The rearrangement links TRBV18 to TRBJ1-6; without DNA, the TCRdb call of TRBD1 cannot be checked. Germline V gene sequence: CDR1 KGHSH, CDR2 LQKENI. This CDR3 contains 15 residues. CDR3 region: CASSPQDRGNSPLHF.

This clonotype shows up as medium-sized (0.01 to 0.1%) by frequency. The rearrangement links TRBV2 to TRBJ2-1; the D call of TRBD1 rests on TCRdb alone, since no DNA is present to check it. Germline V CDR1 and CDR2: SNHLY, FYNNEI. The CDR3 sequence is 14 residues long. The CDR3 is CASTGTGVYNEQFF.